These 23 T cell receptor beta chains share one sample of origin, sequenced in a study of regulatory T cells in long-lasting Graves disease. The time point denotes: newly diagnosed GD, antithyroid drugs for less than 3 months. Making the TCR library involved RNA that had been extracted from PBMCs. iRepertoire HTBI primers and Arm-PCR of CDR3 regions built TCR beta libraries. TCRdb reprocessed the multiplex PCR reads with MiXCR, giving one entry per CDR3 protein. Here the sample spans fewer than 450,000 distinct CDR3 sequences, approximately 16% being singletons. The same sample was also studied in work on T cells in Graves' hyperthyroidism and ophthalmopathy.

This material consisted of peripheral blood mononuclear cells (PBMCs), taken at new diagnosis, from a patient treated with antithyroid drugs. The receptors stem from a woman in her forties with Graves disease.

This chain connects TRBV7-9 to TRBJ2-1; no clear D. The CDR3 contains 17 residues. Trimming pared 5 bases from V and 0 bases from J, leaving 17 bases between. Germline CDR1 is SEHNR and CDR2 is FQNEAQ (reference sequence). The CDR3 region is CASSDPGRLVSYNEQFF. The CDR3 DNA reads TGTGCCAGCAGCGATCCCGGAAGATTAGTCTCCTACAATGAGCAGTTCTTC.

This clonotype was detected ten times or more. V gene TRBV7-9 combines with J gene TRBJ2-5, with 7 bases matching TRBD1. The J segment lost 3 bases and the V segment lost 1 base, leaving 2 bases of the junction unmatched. Per the germline V gene, CDR1 is SEHNR and CDR2 is FQNEAQ (reference sequence). This CDR3 spans 14 amino acids. The CDR3 DNA reads as TGTGCCAGCAGCTTAGAAACAGGGGAAGAGACCCAGTACTTC. This encodes CASSLETGEETQYF.

This clonotype was found a few times. The likely explanation is a read error, given a far larger clone one base away. The chain recombines TRBV2 with TRBJ2-5; 10 bases match TRBD2. This CDR3 comprises 15 residues. Per the germline V gene, CDR1 is SNHLY and CDR2 is FYNNEI. The CDR3 sequence: CASSASGRASNEQSF. CDR3 sequence (DNA): TGTGCCAGCAGTGCAAGCGGGAGGGCCTCCAATGAGCAGTCCTTC. The variable domain in full, with the rest retrieved from reference TRBV2 and TRBJ2-5, is EPEVTQTPSHQVTQMGQEVILRCVPISNHLYFYWYRQILGQKVEFLVSFYNNEISEKSEIFDDQFSVERPDGSNFTLKIRSTKLEDSAMYFCASSASGRASNEQSFGPGTRLLVL.

This clonotype was recorded at least ten times. This chain links TRBV25-1 with TRBJ1-6; tentative D call: TRBD1 (6 bases). This CDR3 contains 14 residues. The germline V and J ends were trimmed by 6 bases and 8 bases, with 14 bases remaining between them. From germline, CDR1 is MGHDK and CDR2 SYGVNS. The CDR3 DNA follows: TGTGCCAGCAGCATAGGGGGAGAGGATTCACCCCTCCACTTT. It yields the protein CASSIGGEDSPLHF.

This chain uses TRBV6-2 or TRBV6-3 with TRBJ2-3; 9 bases are a match to TRBD2. This CDR3 region has 16 residues. Per germline, CDR1 MNHEY and CDR2 SVGEGT. V shed 5 bases, J shed 3 bases, and the junction held 9 bases outside the gene matches. The CDR3 DNA sequence: TGTGCCAGCAGTGAAGAGGCGGGAGGGCCGACAGATACGCAGTATTTT. Protein product: CASSEEAGGPTDTQYF.

The sample holds many counts of this clonotype. The chain employs TRBV12-3 or TRBV12-4 and TRBJ2-6; D might be TRBD1 (6 bases). This CDR3 contains 18 residues. Trimming removed 1 base from V and 0 bases from J, with 13 bases in between. The CDR3 region is CASSLGHWTDSGANVLTF. The CDR3 DNA reads as TGTGCCAGCAGTTTAGGTCACTGGACAGACTCTGGGGCCAACGTCCTGACTTTC.

This clonotype was observed many times. The chain carries TRBV24-1 and TRBJ2-7, with unresolved D. V lost 5 bases and J lost 4, with 5 bases in between. The CDR3 covers 11 residues. Germline V gene sequence: CDR1 KGHDR, CDR2 SFDVKD. The CDR3 sequence: CATSGGYEQYF. CDR3 DNA: TGTGCCACCAGTGGAGGATACGAGCAGTACTTC.

This clonotype showed up many times. The J gene is TRBJ2-4, the V gene TRBV27, with D tentatively TRBD2 (5 bases). Germline V gene lookup returns CDR1 MNHEY and CDR2 SMNVEV (reference sequence). Deletions cut 4 bases from V and 5 bases from J, with 15 bases between. The CDR3 has 15 amino acids. CDR3 coding DNA: TGTGCCAGCAGTTCCGTGCCGGGGAGAGAAAACATTCAGTACTTC. Its protein is CASSSVPGRENIQYF.

This clonotype was seen ten or more times. The chain joins TRBV11-3 to TRBJ2-3; D may match TRBD1 or TRBD2 (5 bases each). The CDR3 spans 12 residues. V was trimmed by 5 bases and J by 11 bases, leaving 14 bases between them. Looked up from germline, CDR1 is SGHNT and CDR2 is YENEEA. CDR3 in amino acids: CASSPGDPGQYF. CDR3 nucleotide sequence: TGTGCCAGCAGCCCCGGGGACCCCGGGCAGTATTTT.

The chain joins TRBV6-2 or TRBV6-3 to TRBJ2-1; the D gene is possibly TRBD2 (6 bases). The CDR3 covers 17 residues. CDR1 MNHEY and CDR2 SVGEGT come from the germline V gene. V lost 5 bases, J lost 7 bases, and 24 bases lay in between. The CDR3 DNA sequence: TGTGCCAGCAGTGAATTGACGGAACTAGCTGGGTATAATGAGCAGTTCTTC. Protein: CASSELTELAGYNEQFF.

The chain recombines TRBV5-1 with TRBJ2-2; TRBD1 matches 9 bases. Germline V CDR1 and CDR2: SGHRS, YFSETQ. The CDR3 consists of 15 residues. With V trimmed by 3 bases and J by 4 bases, 4 bases remained unmatched. CDR3 residues: CASSWGTGRTGELFF. CDR3 bases: TGCGCCAGCAGCTGGGGGACAGGGCGCACCGGGGAGCTGTTTTTT. Complete variable domain (other parts from reference TRBV5-1 and TRBJ2-2): KAGVTQTPRYLIKTRGQQVTLSCSPISGHRSVSWYQQTPGQGLQFLFEYFSETQRNKGNFPGRFSGRQFSNSRSEMNVSTLELGDSALYLCASSWGTGRTGELFFGEGSRLTVL.

This clonotype was detected ten times or more. The chain carries TRBV24-1 and TRBJ2-1, with TRBD2 matching 14 bases. Per the germline V gene, CDR1 is KGHDR and CDR2 is SFDVKD. The CDR3 length is 16 residues. V shed 4 bases, J shed 10 bases, and the junction held 8 bases outside the gene matches. The CDR3 DNA is TGTGCCACCAGTGACGGGACTAGCGGGAGAGTTCAGGAGCAGTTCTTC. This gives the protein CATSDGTSGRVQEQFF.

This clonotype was found many times. This chain connects TRBV2 to TRBJ1-2; 9 bases are shared with TRBD1. J lost 0 bases, V lost 2 bases, and 7 bases had no gene match. CDR3 length: 17 residues. From germline, CDR1 is SNHLY and CDR2 FYNNEI. DNA for the CDR3: TGTGCCAGCAGTGAATTGGGACAGGGACTATCTAACTATGGCTACACCTTC. It is translated as CASSELGQGLSNYGYTF.

In its sample, this clonotype was seen a few times. The chain links TRBV14 to TRBJ2-1, with 8 positions matching TRBD1. J lost 6 bases, V lost 5 bases, and 6 bases had no gene match. The germline V gene has CDR1 SGHDN and CDR2 FVKESK. This CDR3 has 14 amino acids. The CDR3 spells CASSATTGGNEQFF. The CDR3 DNA sequence: TGTGCCAGCAGCGCTACCACAGGGGGCAATGAGCAGTTCTTC.

In nucleotides, the CDR3 is TGTGCCAGCAGCGCCCCATCCGGGGAGCTGTTTTTT. It yields the protein CASSAPSGELFF. The chain recombines TRBV9 with TRBJ2-2; D remains ambiguous. Deletions cut 3 bases from V and 6 bases from J, with 6 bases between. This CDR3 region has 12 residues. Looked up from germline, CDR1 is SGDLS and CDR2 is YYNGEE.

Ten or more counts support this clonotype. The V gene is TRBV6-2 or TRBV6-3, the J gene TRBJ1-4; D is ambiguous. The CDR3 length is 14 residues. Trimming stripped 5 bases from V and 6 bases from J, with 13 bases between. The germline V gene encodes CDR1 MNHEY and CDR2 SVGEGT. The CDR3 spells CASSGSERHEKLFF. The DNA of the CDR3 is TGTGCCAGCAGTGGAAGCGAAAGGCATGAAAAACTGTTTTTT.

For this clonotype: Being one base from a much bigger clone, this may be a read error. The CDR3 nucleotides are TGTCCCAGTAGCCGCGGGGGAGCCAAAAACATTCAGTACTTC. Protein sequence: CPSSRGGAKNIQYF. V usage is TRBV19 and J usage is TRBJ2-4, with 7 bases aligning to TRBD2. This CDR3 is built from 14 residues. Germline lookup yields CDR1 LNHDA and CDR2 SQIVND (reference sequence).

Comments on this clonotype: Just one base apart from a much larger clone, this may be a read error. CDR3 DNA: TGTGCCAGCAGTGGGACTAGCGGGATAGGAGAGACCCAGTACTTC. Protein product: CASSGTSGIGETQYF. V usage is TRBV2 and J usage is TRBJ2-5; 12 bases are shared with TRBD2. V lost 4 bases and J lost 4; bases outside the gene matches: 4. Germline assignment: CDR1 SNHLY and CDR2 FYNNEI. CDR3 length: 15 residues.

Ten or more counts support this clonotype. This sequence joins TRBV29-1 and TRBJ2-7, with 8 bases fitting TRBD2. Germline V gene data show CDR1 as SQVTM and CDR2 as ANQGSEA. CDR3 length equals 17 residues. Losses at the gene ends were 0 bases for V and 2 bases for J; bases not matched to a gene: 12. Here the CDR3 DNA reads TGCAGCGTTGAAGATCTTGAAGTGGAGCGGGAGCCCTACGAGCAGTACTTC. It is translated as CSVEDLEVEREPYEQYF.

This clonotype was recorded only once. The chain joins TRBV5-6 to TRBJ2-1; TRBD2 matches 7 bases. V was pared by 6 bases and J by 4 bases, with 4 bases of the junction left unmatched. There are 13 residues in the CDR3. CDR1 SGHDT and CDR2 YYEEEE come from the germline V gene. This chain's CDR3 is CASIASGYNEQFF. CDR3 coding DNA: TGTGCCAGCATAGCTAGCGGATACAATGAGCAGTTCTTC.

This clonotype was seen ten or more times. The rearrangement links TRBV7-9 to TRBJ2-7; D gene unclear. CDR1 is SEHNR and CDR2 is FQNEAQ in the germline V gene (reference sequence). V was trimmed by 6 bases and J by 1 base, leaving 10 bases between them. CDR3 length: 13 residues. CDR3 sequence (DNA): TGTGCCAGCAGGTCTTGGGATTCCTACGAGCAGTACTTC. It specifies CASRSWDSYEQYF.

This clonotype was detected many times. V usage is TRBV27 and J usage is TRBJ2-2; D is unresolved. Between the trimmed V and J ends, which lost 0 bases and 7 bases, there was a span of 15 bases. Germline-derived CDR1 and CDR2 are MNHEY and SMNVEV (reference sequence). This CDR3 is 16 amino acids long. The CDR3 DNA reads TGTGCCAGCAGTTTATCAGGTCAAATACGGATCGGGGAGCTGTTTTTT. This codes for CASSLSGQIRIGELFF.

In this sample, this clonotype turned up many times. The chain combines TRBV19 with TRBJ2-5, with D perhaps being TRBD1 or TRBD2 (5 bases each). Trimming took 7 bases from V and 5 from J, leaving 14 bases between them. This CDR3 spans 13 amino acids. Looked up from germline, CDR1 is LNHDA and CDR2 is SQIVND (reference sequence). CDR3 region: CASKRGGHETQYF. CDR3 coding DNA: TGTGCCAGTAAGCGTGGGGGTCACGAGACCCAGTACTTC.